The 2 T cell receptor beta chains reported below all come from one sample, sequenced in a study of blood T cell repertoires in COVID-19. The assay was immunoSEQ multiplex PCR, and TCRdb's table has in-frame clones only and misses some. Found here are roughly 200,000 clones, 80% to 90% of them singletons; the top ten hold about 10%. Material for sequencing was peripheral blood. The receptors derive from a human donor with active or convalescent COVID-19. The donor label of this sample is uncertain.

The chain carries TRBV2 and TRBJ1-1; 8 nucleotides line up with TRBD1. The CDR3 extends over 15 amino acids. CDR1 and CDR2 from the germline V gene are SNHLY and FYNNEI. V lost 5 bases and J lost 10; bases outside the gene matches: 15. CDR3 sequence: CASSILPDREERAFF. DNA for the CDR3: TGTGCCAGCAGTATCTTACCGGACAGGGAAGAGAGAGCTTTCTTT.

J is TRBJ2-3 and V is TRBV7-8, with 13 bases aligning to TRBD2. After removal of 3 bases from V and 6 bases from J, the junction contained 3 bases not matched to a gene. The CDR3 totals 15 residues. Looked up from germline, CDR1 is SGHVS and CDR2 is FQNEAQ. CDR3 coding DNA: TGTGCCAGCAGCTTTACTAGCGGGAGGGGGGATACGCAGTATTTT. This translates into CASSFTSGRGDTQYF.